This entry describes one TCR beta chain. No antigen is known for it. Just one base apart from a much larger clone, this may be a read error. Measured from the cysteine to the phenylalanine, the CDR3 is 15 residues long. The read is trimmed to its CDR3 DNA, 45 bases read in frame from base 1. The CDR1 and CDR2 encoded by the germline V gene are SGHTA and FQGTGA. No patient had received any treatment before thyroid surgery. The study retrospectively analysed patient clinical samples collected from about 2012 to 2019 using T-cell receptor beta sequencing. This sample is drawn from a study of metastatic and nonmetastatic thyroid tumors (dated by TCRdb to 2018 to 2021). Regarding the study in general: For patients with malignant and with benign thyroid disease, the researchers compared repertoires between peripheral blood samples and tumor or nodule tissue samples. On the study overall, not on this receptor specifically: In both blood and tumor samples, malignant tumors were reported to have significantly higher TCR beta diversity than benign nodules.

Libraries were made using PCR. The run used an Illumina HiSeq 4000. High-throughput sequencing was used to profile the TCR beta-chain CDR3 region of every patient. Turning to the authors' computational methods: CDR3 differences across clinicopathological groups were used to build a classifier for discriminating distant-metastatic papillary thyroid cancer patients. The Shannon index was used to assess repertoire diversity, and the Morisita-Horn index was used to assess tumor-blood repertoire similarity. TCRdb ran its own pipeline on the public reads, namely fastp trimming at Q25 and MiXCR clone calling, and kept in-frame beta chains. None of the V and J calls come from the authors' own analysis; TCRdb made them. This sample has 30,000 or so clones in its table, and about 31% of those were observed once. The ten largest clonotypes hold almost 8% of the sample.

This TCR was sampled from a female donor with papillary thyroid cancer or a benign thyroid nodule (not recorded which). Some clones in this sample may be carry-over from other donors' samples. The rearrangement combines TRBV7-3 with TRBJ2-3, with 11 bases aligning to TRBD2. Sequencing was done on a sample of blood. The CDR3 is CASSVAGGPTDAQYF. The DNA is TGTGCCAGCAGCGTAGCGGGAGGGCCGACAGATGCGCAGTATTTT.